This T cell receptor beta chain appears in the sequencing data of a study of blood T cell repertoires in COVID-19. Study-wide context: Whether acute or convalescent, the COVID-19 samples came from the United States, Italy and Spain. PBMCs, B-cell-depleted T cells, or T cells provided the cDNA or gDNA that made up the material.

Clones were sequenced by immunoSEQ multiplex PCR, and TCRdb holds only the in-frame ones, with some missing. The top ten clones hold under 15% of a sample with approximately 290,000 clones, about 88% of them seen once. This clone appeared once. This CDR3 region has 15 residues. V shed 1 base and J shed 3 bases, with 10 bases lying between them. The germline V gene has CDR1 MDHEN and CDR2 SYDVKM. This chain links TRBV28 with TRBJ1-3, with D tentatively TRBD1 (5 bases). Sequencing input: peripheral blood. This clonotype was sampled from a woman aged 55-75 years with acute or convalescent COVID-19. CDR3 amino acids: CASSLSGLGGNTIYF. In nucleotides, the CDR3 is TGTGCCAGCAGTTTATCAGGGTTAGGTGGAAACACCATATATTTT.